This T cell receptor beta chain was identified during a study of cytomegalovirus exposure and HLA in healthy donors (dated by TCRdb to the late 2010s). About the full investigation: According to an earlier analysis of 587 of the donors, about 179 million T cells yielded roughly 100 million unique TCR beta sequences and approximately 300 Gb of sequence data. Along with the roughly 700-subject first cohort, a separate validation cohort of approximately 110 different subjects was used. All discovery cohort repertoires had been generated using a single sequencing platform. A later analysis re-analyzed previously published TCR beta repertoires from about 600 donors and added high-resolution HLA genotyping to study TCR occurrence patterns. The study combined high-throughput TCR immunosequencing, statistical association of individual TCRs with disease status, and machine learning to predict cytomegalovirus infection status. A later genetic analysis used genome-wide SNP genotypes for about 60% of the roughly 700 donors, treating that subset as a discovery cohort. An early release covering around 630 HLA-typed donors comprised around 300 gigabases of sequencing data and tens of millions of unique TCR sequences. The study used immunosequencing to profile the T cell repertoires of around 600 subjects and linked those repertoires to cytomegalovirus serostatus. Among roughly 370 genotyped donors of the cohort, an average of 235,054 unique TCR beta nucleotide sequences were sequenced per donor, about a sixth of them non-productive. Class I and class II HLA loci were covered by the typing at four-digit resolution. Rather than drawing on any new phenotypic data, the later analysis identified candidate immune exposures from TCR beta sequences and the way those sequences occurred across donors. The study was designed to test whether signatures of past pathogen exposure could be identified by cataloging public T cell receptors. An earlier analysis of a few hundred of the donors applied high-throughput TCR beta sequencing to assess whether each TCR beta V gene segment acted as functional or pseudogenic. Donor age, sex, ethnicity and CMV serostatus were compiled alongside the repertoire data. Typing coverage differed by locus: A, B, C, DRB1 and DQB1 were typed in about 629-640 donors, DQA1 in about 510, DPA1 in 600 to 610, and DPB1 in approximately 450. Roughly 5 DR-DQ haplotypes were handled as single units for association and clustering because linkage in the cohort was strong. The genetic ancestry cluster associated with self-reported Caucasian donors included 81% of the roughly 400 genotyped donors.

Libraries were constructed by the immunoSEQ multiplex PCR assay. For the multiplex PCR, a mixture combining 60 forward primers for TCR Vbeta segments and 13 reverse primers for TCR Jbeta segments was used. The CDR3 region of rearranged TCR beta genes was amplified from genomic DNA by a multiplex PCR assay. The Illumina HiSeq System was used to sequence the amplified TCR beta libraries as 87-base-pair reads. The paper's processing steps were these. A later analysis counted about 80 million unique TCR beta chains across the roughly 700 repertoires, and about 10 million of these chains were shared by at least two donors. Raw reads were error-corrected and collapsed into unique sequences with a nearest-neighbor algorithm that merged closely related sequences to remove PCR and sequencing errors. CDR3 sequences were aligned to IMGT reference sequences to assign V, D and J gene segments. For a sequence to be retained, a match of at least six nucleotides was required to both a V gene segment and a J gene segment. A rearrangement counted as productive if the CDR3 had no stop codons and remained in frame with V and J, and every other rearrangement counted as non-productive. Following IMGT convention, CDR3 was defined as the stretch from the second conserved V-encoded cysteine to the conserved J-encoded phenylalanine. The earlier analysis of about 500 of the donors excluded sequences that lacked an unambiguous match to a single V gene segment. In an earlier analysis of around 600 of the donors, V segments were called functional above 56.7% productive rearrangements and were called segregating when the between-donor standard deviation exceeded 5%. A statistical classification framework was built for diagnosing cytomegalovirus status from the catalog of TCR beta chain sequences. V and J gene assignment, in a later analysis, came from comparing TCR nucleotide sequences with IMGT/GENE-DB human TR gene sequences. Using the TCRdist pipeline, a later analysis assigned CDR3 sequences along with most-parsimonious VDJ recombination scenarios. In a later analysis, each TCR beta chain was defined by its CDR3 amino acid sequence together with its V-gene family, and reads without a unique V-gene family were excluded. To address suspected cross-contamination and a sequencing artifact, a later analysis removed over 500 highly shared, low-generation-probability nucleotide sequences. In a later analysis, a clonal expansion index for each public chain was calculated from normalized within-repertoire ranks of inferred template counts. In a later analysis, generation probabilities were computed using a VDJ recombination model fitted to out-of-frame rearrangements, and the results were checked against IGoR. In a later analysis, TCR-TCR, TCR-HLA and TCR-CMV co-occurrence was scored with hypergeometric tests, and a repertoire-size bias correction was applied to TCR pairs. False discovery rates were estimated in a later analysis by permuting HLA or CMV assignments 20 times. In a later analysis, co-occurring TCRs were grouped with DBSCAN, and TCRdist sequence similarity was added when clustering was performed within HLA-allele-positive subsets. Co-occurrence clustering excluded repertoires with fewer than 30,000 or more than 120,000 public chains, plus five with anomalous nucleotide sharing. TCRdb provides this immuneACCESS table in a form limited to in-frame rearrangements. Some clones are lacking; in checked studies, under half of them reflect an unresolved V gene, and why the rest are absent is not known. V and J calls and clone size follow that table, whereas D and trimming were derived from the DNA. The table for this sample lists about 150,000 clones; about 10% of them were counted only once. Jointly, the top ten make up less than 2% of the sample.

Remarks on this clone: Its antigen is unknown. No base quality values were provided; no much bigger clone lies one nucleotide off.

In total, roughly 670 healthy bone marrow donors made up the cohort. At the time of sampling, all cohort members were nominally healthy, though unrecorded immune exposures were likely present. The donor was CMV seronegative and belonged to the group of approximately 320 seronegative cohort members. Each donor provided a peripheral blood sample, and peripheral blood mononuclear cells were used for TCR beta sequencing. Genomic DNA was extracted from the blood cell samples with the Qiagen DNeasy Blood Extraction Kit. V and J are trimmed by 6 bases and 10 bases, and the gene matches miss 9 bases of the junction. Counted from cysteine to phenylalanine, this CDR3 has 15 amino acids. The CDR3 DNA has 45 bases and is translated from base 1. Based on the germline V gene, the CDR1 and CDR2 sequences are MRHNA and SNTAGT. Study-level results and caveats: Because counts were too low, approximately 15 rarely observed V segments, including chromosome 9 orphons, were excluded from the earlier analysis of 587 of the donors. The study listed approximately 160 TCR beta chains as associated with cytomegalovirus. Linkage disequilibrium might explain the correlated functional status among segregating V segments, but an unknown experimental factor could not be excluded. An earlier analysis of around 540 of the donors showed that most TCR beta V segments appeared in productive rearrangements either about 87% or about 30% of the time, which broadly matched IMGT annotations. The cohort was sequenced for TCR beta chains only, and without alpha or paired-chain data the features that could be detected were limited. Some IMGT-functional V segments, including TRBV6-2 and TRBV6-3, could not be distinguished by the 87-base-pair reads and were therefore excluded. HLA typing was unavailable for some donors at each locus, so association tests used only the typed subset. Several of the top co-occurrence clusters appeared to be linked to parvovirus B19, influenza, CMV and Epstein-Barr virus, according to a later analysis. At a false discovery rate of 0.05, a later analysis linked some 17,000 TCR beta sequences to specific HLA alleles. Compared with the roughly 670-donor mean, donors in an Asian-associated ancestry cluster had fewer N-insertions in productive TCRs, according to a later genetic analysis. The sequencing pipeline was judged likely to have produced a cluster of highly shared sequence variants as a technical artifact. In a later analysis, HLA-associated TCR beta chains showed more clonal expansion and lower generation probabilities than non-associated chains that were equally common. In vitro tests confirmed that a few of the cytomegalovirus-associated TCR beta chains recognize cytomegalovirus antigens. CMV serostatus was the only immune exposure information available for the cohort. According to a later analysis, TCR association rates differed among HLA loci, with DRB1 alleles showing the most associated TCRs and HLA-C alleles showing the fewest. In a later genetic analysis, a missense DCLRE1C variant was associated with V-gene and J-gene trimming of TCR beta chains, and the association was replicated in an independent cohort. Most TCR sequences were seen in very few donors, while some public TCRs were found in many individuals. The authors suggested that the approach could potentially be extended to other disease states and immunological phenotypes. The classifier was reported to diagnose cytomegalovirus status with high specificity and sensitivity in both the original and validation cohorts. When HLA alleles, especially DR and DQ, strongly co-occurred, attributing TCR associations to individual alleles was difficult. A later analysis found that most CMV-associated TCR beta chains appeared HLA-restricted, with HLA associations seemingly driven largely by CMV exposure. A further reported finding was that TCR beta sequences accurately predicted the HLA-A and HLA-B alleles for most subjects in the first cohort. Sequencing depth was assumed to be roughly uniform across donors in the presence/absence analyses, though that assumption may not hold.

The specimen was PBMCs. The rearranged chain carries TRBV6-4 and TRBJ2-1; the junction holds 13 bases that match TRBD2. The TCR was taken from a man aged 45 to 65 in good health and CMV-seronegative. For the CDR3, the sequence is CASSKWTSGSGEQFF. The sequenced DNA: TGTGCCAGCAGCAAATGGACTAGCGGGAGTGGAGAGCAGTTCTTC.